This T cell receptor (beta chain) comes out of a study of T-cell reconstitution after alpha-beta-depleted transplantation in children. Researchers prepared the TCRbeta library using unique molecular identifiers, the study reports. TCRdb itself ran the PCR reads through MiXCR, one entry per CDR3 protein. The table includes 600,000 to 700,000 distinct CDR3 sequences, approximately 17% detected once. This CDR3 spans 14 amino acids. In germline, CDR1 is SGHRS, CDR2 YFSETQ. The ends were cut back, 0 bases at V and 8 bases at J, with 11 bases in the middle. The V gene is TRBV5-1, the J gene TRBJ2-2; tentatively, D is TRBD1 (5 bases). The material was PBMCs from the stem cell graft donor, obtained from the stem cell graft. This sequence originates from a human donor who donated a stem cell graft to a child with acute myeloid leukemia. CDR3 region: CASSLGQNIGELFF. CDR3 bases: TGCGCCAGCAGCTTGGGACAGAACATTGGGGAGCTGTTTTTT.